This record covers a single T cell receptor (beta chain). The sample is drawn from a study of blood T cell repertoires in COVID-19. CDR1 and CDR2 (germline): SEHNR, FQNEAQ (reference sequence). With V trimmed by 5 bases and J by 4 bases, 8 bases remained unmatched. The CDR3 consists of 15 residues. Profiled with immunoSEQ multiplex PCR; TCRdb holds only in-frame clones, not every one. The sample records 360,000 or so clones, roughly 84% being singletons. The age range of participants was about 18 to 89 years, with residence in some 25 US areas. Participants' own reports of clinical history determined their cohort assignment.

The receptor comes from a woman aged 25-40 years who had recovered from COVID-19. Sequencing was done on a sample of PBMCs or T cells enriched from blood (not recorded which). The J gene is TRBJ2-3, the V gene TRBV7-9; 8 bases are shared with TRBD1. The CDR3: CASSLAGGSPDTQYF. DNA for the CDR3: TGTGCCAGCAGCCTGGCAGGGGGCTCTCCAGATACGCAGTATTTT.